This TCR beta chain is drawn from a study of shared clonotypes between healthy human individuals. Findings and caveats of the study: Clonotype sharing among donors likely depends on sequencing depth.

In regard to this clone: Its antigen is unknown.

Naive CD8 cells comprised CD45RO-negative, CCR7-positively selected cells, excluding terminally differentiated effector memory CD45RA+ cells. The CDR3 length is 15 residues. The germline CDR1 and CDR2 sequences are LNHDA and SQIVND (reference sequence). V was trimmed by 5 bases and J by 8 bases, leaving 19 bases between them. Libraries were prepared by immunoSEQ multiplex PCR; TCRdb keeps only in-frame clonotypes and omits some of them. The sample carries 560,000 or so clones, 95% to 97% recorded once. The sequenced material came from naive CD8+ T cells sorted from blood. This TCR came from a young woman in good health. This chain joins TRBV19 and TRBJ2-1; D is possibly TRBD2 (6 bases). CDR3 loop: CASSLSGLEGYEQFF. The CDR3 DNA sequence: TGTGCCAGTAGTCTCTCCGGACTGGAGGGGTATGAGCAGTTCTTC.